This T cell receptor (beta chain) derives from a study of T cell repertoires and Cas9 in healthy adults. Across the whole study: Characterization of SpCas9-reactive CD4 and CD8 T cells covered multi-effector potency, cytotoxicity and lineage. Findings and caveats of the study: SpCas9-reactive effector T cells were reportedly restrained in vitro by SpCas9-reactive regulatory T cells.

To note about this clone: Antigen unknown.

The table came from immunoSEQ multiplex PCR; TCRdb's copy has only in-frame clones and leaves some out. The sample has some 14,000 clones, 75% to 90% seen once. CDR1 and CDR2 (germline): SGHRS, YFSETQ. The V and J ends lost 5 bases and 8 bases, in that order; junction bases with no gene match: 12. This CDR3 contains 15 residues. The genes are TRBV5-1 and TRBJ1-4, with 7 bases lining up with TRBD1. What was sequenced was Tregs (CD4+, CD25+, CD127-, CD137-, CD154-) from PBMCs; culture status not recorded. The source is a human donor in good health. The CDR3 DNA sequence: TGCGCCAGCAGACGGCAACAGGGGTCTGGGGAAAAACTGTTTTTT. This sequence encodes CASRRQQGSGEKLFF.